Listed below are T cell receptor beta chains from one sample, sequenced in a study of neurological immune-mediated disorders. From the 5' RACE reads, TCRdb called clonotypes with MiXCR, one entry per CDR3 protein. Of over 11,000 distinct CDR3 sequences listed, about 10% are singletons. The sequencing sample was made of PBMCs. The receptor source for this set is a woman in her thirties or forties in good health. Each CDR3 is given with its conserved first and last residue. The order of the fields is D gene, V gene, J gene, clone size, CDR3 protein, CDR3 DNA. A D gene is named only where the DNA matches it firmly. Expanded clones get a size class; other rows say once, few or many, or leave the size out.

d_call: .
v_call: TRBV20-1
j_call: TRBJ2-7
clone_size: few
cdr3_aa: CSARVPSYEQYF
cdr3_nt: TGCAGTGCTAGAGTCCCCAGCTACGAGCAGTACTTC

d_call: .
v_call: TRBV15
j_call: TRBJ2-1
clone_size: many
cdr3_aa: CATSREYDRPQFF
cdr3_nt: TGTGCCACCAGCAGGGAGTATGACAGGCCCCAGTTCTTC

d_call: .
v_call: TRBV20-1
j_call: TRBJ2-1
clone_size: many
cdr3_aa: CSAASYNEQFF
cdr3_nt: TGCAGTGCTGCCTCTTACAATGAGCAGTTCTTC

d_call: .
v_call: TRBV5-1
j_call: TRBJ2-1
clone_size: many
cdr3_aa: CASSIYAQSLGYFEQFF
cdr3_nt: TGCGCCAGCAGCATATACGCTCAGTCGCTAGGTTACTTTGAGCAGTTCTTC

d_call: .
v_call: TRBV20-1
j_call: TRBJ1-1
clone_size: many
cdr3_aa: CSAIDRIKGDTEAFF
cdr3_nt: TGCAGTGCGATAGACCGTATCAAAGGGGACACTGAAGCTTTCTTT

d_call: TRBD2
v_call: TRBV7-2
j_call: TRBJ2-1
clone_size: many
cdr3_aa: CASSPRPGLASNEQFF
cdr3_nt: TGTGCCAGCAGCCCCCGACCGGGACTAGCGAGTAATGAGCAGTTCTTC

d_call: .
v_call: TRBV3-1
j_call: TRBJ2-3
clone_size: many
cdr3_aa: CASSQDGTMDTQYF
cdr3_nt: TGTGCCAGCAGCCAAGATGGGACAATGGATACGCAGTATTTT

d_call: TRBD2
v_call: TRBV3-1
j_call: TRBJ2-7
clone_size: many
cdr3_aa: CASSQTLGRERSYEQYF
cdr3_nt: TGTGCCAGCAGCCAAACTCTGGGGCGGGAGCGTTCCTACGAGCAGTACTTC

d_call: TRBD2
v_call: TRBV10-1
j_call: TRBJ2-3
clone_size: many
cdr3_aa: CASSDGLAGGTDTQYF
cdr3_nt: TGCGCCAGCAGTGACGGACTAGCGGGAGGCACAGATACGCAGTATTTT

d_call: .
v_call: TRBV20-1
j_call: TRBJ1-6
clone_size: many
cdr3_aa: CSARDSHDSYNSPLHF
cdr3_nt: TGCAGTGCTAGAGATTCCCACGACTCCTATAATTCACCCCTCCACTTT

d_call: .
v_call: TRBV5-1
j_call: TRBJ2-1
clone_size: many
cdr3_aa: CASSLTPGTVSYNEQFF
cdr3_nt: TGCGCCAGCAGCCTAACCCCTGGGACTGTATCCTACAATGAGCAGTTCTTC

d_call: .
v_call: TRBV20-1
j_call: TRBJ1-1
clone_size: .
cdr3_aa: CSAPHPGTWKNTEAFF
cdr3_nt: TGCAGTGCTCCCCACCCGGGTACATGGAAGAACACTGAAGCTTTCTTT

d_call: .
v_call: TRBV7-6
j_call: TRBJ1-1
clone_size: many
cdr3_aa: CASSLSQGPTEAFF
cdr3_nt: TGTGCCAGCAGCTTAAGCCAGGGACCCACTGAAGCTTTCTTT

d_call: TRBD1
v_call: TRBV3-1
j_call: TRBJ2-7
clone_size: many
cdr3_aa: CASSQGTGWQYF
cdr3_nt: TGTGCCAGCAGCCAAGGGACAGGGTGGCAGTACTTC

d_call: TRBD1
v_call: TRBV6-4
j_call: TRBJ2-3
clone_size: many
cdr3_aa: CASIGQGRDTQYF
cdr3_nt: TGTGCCAGCATCGGACAGGGAAGAGATACGCAGTATTTT

d_call: .
v_call: TRBV7-9
j_call: TRBJ2-2
clone_size: many
cdr3_aa: CATSRNTGELFF
cdr3_nt: TGTGCCACTTCGCGGAACACCGGGGAGCTGTTTTTT

d_call: .
v_call: TRBV5-6
j_call: TRBJ2-5
clone_size: many
cdr3_aa: CASLRGGAGETQYF
cdr3_nt: TGTGCCAGCCTGCGCGGAGGGGCGGGAGAGACCCAGTACTTC

d_call: .
v_call: TRBV5-1
j_call: TRBJ2-7
clone_size: many
cdr3_aa: CASSLESSRGSEQYF
cdr3_nt: TGCGCCAGCAGCTTGGAATCGAGCAGGGGCTCCGAGCAGTACTTC

d_call: TRBD1
v_call: TRBV19
j_call: TRBJ2-3
clone_size: many
cdr3_aa: CASSLWTGSDTQYF
cdr3_nt: TGTGCCAGTAGTTTGTGGACAGGGTCAGATACGCAGTATTTT

d_call: .
v_call: TRBV20-1
j_call: TRBJ1-2
clone_size: medium-sized
cdr3_aa: CSAIDAENYGYTF
cdr3_nt: TGCAGTGCTATTGATGCCGAGAACTATGGCTACACCTTC

d_call: .
v_call: TRBV27
j_call: TRBJ2-3
clone_size: many
cdr3_aa: CASSLAVRPSTDTQYF
cdr3_nt: TGTGCCAGCAGTTTGGCAGTCCGACCTAGCACAGATACGCAGTATTTT

d_call: TRBD1
v_call: TRBV20-1
j_call: TRBJ1-1
clone_size: many
cdr3_aa: CSHTGGSWTEAFF
cdr3_nt: TGCAGTCATACAGGGGGCTCTTGGACTGAAGCTTTCTTT

d_call: .
v_call: TRBV20-1
j_call: TRBJ2-7
clone_size: .
cdr3_aa: CSASLGATYEQYF
cdr3_nt: TGCAGCGCTTCCCTGGGGGCCACCTACGAGCAGTACTTC

d_call: .
v_call: TRBV5-1
j_call: TRBJ2-7
clone_size: many
cdr3_aa: CASSLSFLDEQYF
cdr3_nt: TGCGCCAGCAGCTTGTCTTTTTTGGACGAGCAGTACTTC

d_call: TRBD1
v_call: TRBV5-5
j_call: TRBJ1-5
clone_size: many
cdr3_aa: CASSHLPGGNSNQPQHF
cdr3_nt: TGTGCCAGCAGCCACCTTCCAGGGGGGAATAGCAATCAGCCCCAGCATTTT

d_call: .
v_call: TRBV19
j_call: TRBJ2-1
clone_size: once
cdr3_aa: CASNEGNVNEQFF
cdr3_nt: TGTGCCAGTAACGAGGGGAACGTCAATGAGCAGTTCTTC

d_call: .
v_call: TRBV5-1
j_call: TRBJ1-1
clone_size: many
cdr3_aa: CASSLGQKNTEAFF
cdr3_nt: TGCGCCAGCAGCTTGGGTCAGAAAAACACTGAAGCTTTCTTT

d_call: .
v_call: TRBV12-3/TRBV12-4
j_call: TRBJ2-1
clone_size: many
cdr3_aa: CASSSSVEEQFF
cdr3_nt: TGTGCCAGCAGTTCGTCGGTCGAGGAGCAGTTCTTC

d_call: .
v_call: TRBV20-1
j_call: TRBJ1-4
clone_size: many
cdr3_aa: CSARAASSSPEKLFF
cdr3_nt: TGCAGTGCTAGAGCAGCCAGCAGCAGTCCCGAAAAACTGTTTTTT

d_call: TRBD2
v_call: TRBV15
j_call: TRBJ2-3
clone_size: many
cdr3_aa: CATSRAVVGLAGADTQYF
cdr3_nt: TGTGCCACCAGCAGAGCGGTTGTAGGGCTAGCGGGGGCAGATACGCAGTATTTT

d_call: TRBD2
v_call: TRBV20-1
j_call: TRBJ2-3
clone_size: many
cdr3_aa: CSARSREGRGTDTQYF
cdr3_nt: TGCAGTGCTAGATCGCGGGAGGGAAGGGGCACAGATACGCAGTATTTT

d_call: .
v_call: TRBV14
j_call: TRBJ1-2
clone_size: medium-sized
cdr3_aa: CASSQDHQGANYGYTF
cdr3_nt: TGTGCCAGCAGCCAAGATCATCAGGGAGCTAACTATGGCTACACCTTC

d_call: .
v_call: TRBV14
j_call: TRBJ1-6
clone_size: many
cdr3_aa: CASSQDWNGFPKDSPLHF
cdr3_nt: TGTGCCAGCAGCCAAGATTGGAATGGGTTCCCCAAGGATTCACCCCTCCACTTT

d_call: .
v_call: TRBV5-1
j_call: TRBJ1-2
clone_size: .
cdr3_aa: CASSAVGDDYTF
cdr3_nt: TGCGCCAGCAGCGCGGTAGGGGACGACTACACCTTC

d_call: TRBD2
v_call: TRBV7-3
j_call: TRBJ2-5
clone_size: many
cdr3_aa: CASGSGTSGETQYF
cdr3_nt: TGTGCCAGCGGATCCGGGACTAGCGGGGAGACCCAGTACTTC

d_call: .
v_call: TRBV20-1
j_call: TRBJ1-5
clone_size: .
cdr3_aa: CSAKRQDFSNQPQHF
cdr3_nt: TGCAGTGCAAAGAGACAAGACTTTAGCAATCAGCCCCAGCATTTT

d_call: .
v_call: TRBV7-9
j_call: TRBJ1-5
clone_size: many
cdr3_aa: CASSTDSSNQPQHF
cdr3_nt: TGTGCCAGCAGCACCGACAGTTCTAATCAGCCCCAGCATTTT

d_call: TRBD2
v_call: TRBV25-1
j_call: TRBJ2-5
clone_size: many
cdr3_aa: CASSVAGYQETQYF
cdr3_nt: TGTGCCAGCAGTGTAGCGGGGTACCAAGAGACCCAGTACTTC

d_call: TRBD2
v_call: TRBV4-1
j_call: TRBJ2-4
clone_size: many
cdr3_aa: CASSPYSGGVAKNIQYF
cdr3_nt: TGCGCCAGCAGCCCCTATAGCGGGGGCGTAGCCAAAAACATTCAGTACTTC

d_call: .
v_call: TRBV20-1
j_call: TRBJ2-7
clone_size: many
cdr3_aa: CSARVDYEQYF
cdr3_nt: TGCAGTGCTAGAGTGGACTACGAGCAGTACTTC

d_call: .
v_call: TRBV24-1
j_call: TRBJ1-1
clone_size: medium-sized
cdr3_aa: CATSDFTLMNTEAFF
cdr3_nt: TGTGCCACCAGTGATTTCACCTTAATGAACACTGAAGCTTTCTTT

d_call: .
v_call: TRBV20-1
j_call: TRBJ1-2
clone_size: many
cdr3_aa: CSASKQPLGGYTF
cdr3_nt: TGCAGTGCTAGTAAACAGCCTCTTGGAGGCTACACCTTC

d_call: .
v_call: TRBV20-1
j_call: TRBJ2-3
clone_size: medium-sized
cdr3_aa: CSARPIPTSDTQYF
cdr3_nt: TGCAGTGCTAGACCGATCCCGACCTCCGATACGCAGTATTTT

d_call: TRBD1
v_call: TRBV27
j_call: TRBJ1-3
clone_size: many
cdr3_aa: CASSSPDRGIGNTIYF
cdr3_nt: TGTGCCAGCAGTTCCCCGGACAGGGGAATCGGAAACACCATATATTTT

d_call: .
v_call: TRBV7-2
j_call: TRBJ2-3
clone_size: few
cdr3_aa: CASSPGLGNTDTQYF
cdr3_nt: TGTGCCAGCAGCCCCGGACTGGGAAACACAGATACGCAGTATTTT

d_call: .
v_call: TRBV20-1
j_call: TRBJ2-3
clone_size: many
cdr3_aa: CSASPALGTDTQYF
cdr3_nt: TGCAGTGCTTCACCAGCCCTCGGCACAGATACGCAGTATTTT